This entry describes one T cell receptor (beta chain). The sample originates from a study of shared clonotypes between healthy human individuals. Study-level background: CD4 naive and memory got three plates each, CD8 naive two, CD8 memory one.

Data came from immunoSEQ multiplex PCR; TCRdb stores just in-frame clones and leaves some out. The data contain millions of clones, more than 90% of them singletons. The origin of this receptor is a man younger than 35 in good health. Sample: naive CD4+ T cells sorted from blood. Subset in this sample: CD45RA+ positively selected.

The chain's CDR3 is CASSLEQGLGNSPLHF. The DNA of the CDR3 is TGTGCCAGCAGCTTGGAACAGGGATTGGGTAATTCACCCCTCCACTTT. The chain is built from TRBV7-9 and TRBJ1-6; possibly TRBD1 for D (6 bases). In germline, CDR1 is SEHNR, CDR2 FQNEAQ (reference sequence). This CDR3 spans 16 amino acids. The ends were cut back, 3 bases at V and 6 bases at J, with 15 bases in the middle.